The 10 T cell receptor beta chains listed next were all sequenced from one sample in a study of shared clonotypes between healthy human individuals. CD45RO-negative CD8 cells positively selected for CCR7 made up the naive population, which excluded terminally differentiated effector memory CD45RA+ cells. The assay was immunoSEQ multiplex PCR, and TCRdb's table has in-frame clones only and misses some. The sample consists of about 1.9 million clones, about 93% of them appearing once. The sample consisted of naive CD8+ T cells from PBMCs. These receptors were obtained from a man aged 18 to 35 in good health. Some clones in this sample may be carry-over from other donors' samples.

This rearrangement joins TRBV19 to TRBJ2-2; 12 nucleotides line up with TRBD2. Germline loops: CDR1 LNHDA, CDR2 SQIVND (reference sequence). V was clipped by 3 bases and J by 5 bases; unmatched bases: 7. The CDR3 is 17 residues long. The CDR3 bases are TGTGCCAGTAGTATGCTAGCGGGAGGGCCAGAGACCGGGGAGCTGTTTTTT. It specifies CASSMLAGGPETGELFF.

The chain couples TRBV12-5 to TRBJ2-1; TRBD2 agrees at 8 bases. This CDR3 is built from 16 residues. Germline V gene lookup returns CDR1 LGHNT and CDR2 FRNRAP. V shed 6 bases and J 2 bases; nucleotides not matched to a gene: 9. For the CDR3, the DNA is TGTGCTAGTGGCGGCGCCCGGGAGGGCCCCTACAATGAGCAGTTCTTC. It codes for CASGGAREGPYNEQFF.

This chain links TRBV7-2 with TRBJ2-3, with D unclear. Germline loops: CDR1 SGHTA, CDR2 FQGNSA. This CDR3 is built from 16 residues. The V gene lost 1 base and the J gene lost 0 bases, with 11 bases spanning the gap. The CDR3 loop is CASSLGVVTSTDTQYF. In nucleotides, the CDR3 is TGTGCCAGCAGCTTAGGGGTCGTTACCAGCACAGATACGCAGTATTTT.

The CDR3 nucleotides read TGTGCCAGCAGTGAAGGGTGGGGGATTCGCAATGAGCAGTTCTTC. Its protein product is CASSEGWGIRNEQFF. The rearrangement links TRBV2 to TRBJ2-1; D may correspond to TRBD1 or TRBD2 (5 bases each). Trimming cost V 1 base and J 6 bases, with 13 bases left between them. CDR1 and CDR2 from the germline V gene are SNHLY and FYNNEI. This CDR3 contains 15 residues.

This clone was observed many times. At the DNA level, this CDR3 is encoded by other sequences in the same sample as well. This chain connects TRBV19 to TRBJ2-3; a possible D gene is TRBD2 (6 bases). The germline CDR1 and CDR2 sequences are LNHDA and SQIVND (reference sequence). Trimming left V 3 bases short and J 2 bases short, with 12 bases between. CDR3 length: 15 residues. This CDR3 reads CASSIRDSHTDTQYF. DNA of the CDR3: TGTGCCAGTAGTATCAGGGACTCCCACACAGATACGCAGTATTTT. The whole variable domain, remainder taken from reference TRBV19 and TRBJ2-3, is DGGITQSPKYLFRKEGQNVTLSCEQNLNHDAMYWYRQDPGQGLRLIYYSQIVNDFQKGDIAEGYSVSREKKESFPLTVTSAQKNPTAFYLCASSIRDSHTDTQYFGPGTRLTVL.

This rearrangement joins TRBV7-3 to TRBJ2-7; TRBD2 matches 9 bases. V lost 3 bases to trimming and J lost 5 bases; unmatched junction nucleotides: 8. This CDR3 is built from 15 residues. Per germline, CDR1 SGHTA and CDR2 FQGTGA. CDR3 DNA sequence: TGTGCCAGCAGCTTGTCAGCGGGAGGTCGGGACGAGCAGTACTTC. It specifies CASSLSAGGRDEQYF.

On this clone: The same CDR3 also results from other DNA sequences found in this sample. The chain combines TRBV19 with TRBJ1-2; D not resolved. V was clipped by 5 bases and J by 6 bases, with 7 bases between them. In germline, CDR1 is LNHDA, CDR2 SQIVND (reference sequence). The CDR3 sequence is 11 residues long. CDR3 sequence (DNA): TGTGCCAGTAGTTCCGGGGATGGCTACACCTTC. As protein: CASSSGDGYTF. Complete variable domain (other parts from reference TRBV19 and TRBJ1-2): DGGITQSPKYLFRKEGQNVTLSCEQNLNHDAMYWYRQDPGQGLRLIYYSQIVNDFQKGDIAEGYSVSREKKESFPLTVTSAQKNPTAFYLCASSSGDGYTFGSGTRLTVV.

J is TRBJ2-3 and V is TRBV27, with 8 bases identical to TRBD1. There are 17 residues in the CDR3. Germline-derived CDR1 and CDR2 are MNHEY and SMNVEV (reference sequence). J was trimmed by 4 bases and V by 1 base; bases with no gene match: 10. Here the CDR3 DNA reads TGTGCCAGCAGTTTATGGTTCCGGCAGGGGGCGGCAGATACGCAGTATTTT. Its protein is CASSLWFRQGAADTQYF.

The chain carries TRBV4-1 and TRBJ1-1; no clear D gene. This CDR3 region has 14 residues. V lost 1 base and J 10 bases, leaving 16 bases between the germline ends. CDR1 and CDR2 from the germline V gene are MGHRA and YSYEKL. Here the CDR3 DNA reads TGCGCCAGCAGCCAAGTTTGGCTCCTAGCCGGAGCTTTCTTT. Translation: CASSQVWLLAGAFF.

The V call is TRBV6-5, the J call TRBJ1-1; no firm D call. The CDR3 loop spans 14 amino acids. V gave up 4 bases and J gave up 5 bases, with 14 bases separating them. CDR1 and CDR2 (germline): MNHEY, SVGAGI. The DNA of the CDR3 is TGTGCCAGCAGTTTGGGCCGGAAAGGGACTGAAGCTTTCTTT. Amino acids: CASSLGRKGTEAFF.